Here is one TCR beta chain with its context. Its antigen is still unknown. These data come from a study of regulatory T cells in long-lasting Graves disease. The study's findings and limits: Persistent disease was associated with favored TRBV28 usage and with favored use of TRBJ1-2 and TRBJ2-5. Accuracy was perhaps lowered by the small sample size. Persistent Graves' cases showed lower TCR diversity than newly diagnosed cases.

Trimming removed 6 bases at V and 5 bases at J, with 16 bases between. There are 15 residues in the CDR3. Germline V gene data show CDR1 as SGHDN and CDR2 as FVKESK. With iRepertoire HTBI primers and Arm-PCR of CDR3 regions, TCR beta libraries were built. TCRdb re-called the multiplex PCR reads with MiXCR, one entry per CDR3 protein. The sample lists about 400,000 distinct CDR3 sequences; less than 25% were seen once. The time point: persistent/refractory GD, antithyroid drugs over 5 years with positive TRAb. Extracted RNA from PBMCs served as the source of the TCR library. Diagnoses of Graves' disease were made by American Thyroid Association guidelines.

This TCR came from a female donor with Graves disease. The chain has TRBV14 and TRBJ2-2; D possibly corresponds to TRBD1 (6 bases). The sequencing used peripheral blood mononuclear cells (PBMCs), collected when the disease was refractory, from a patient treated with antithyroid drugs. CDR3 sequence: CASSHRQGWTGELFF. CDR3 coding DNA: TGTGCCAGCAGTCATCGTCAGGGGTGGACCGGGGAGCTGTTTTTT. Complete variable domain (other parts from reference TRBV14 and TRBJ2-2): EAGVTQFPSHSVIEKGQTVTLRCDPISGHDNLYWYRRVMGKEIKFLLHFVKESKQDESGMPNNRFLAERTGGTYSTLKVQPAELEDSGVYFCASSHRQGWTGELFFGEGSRLTVL.